This T cell receptor beta chain comes out of a study of T cell repertoires and Cas9 in healthy adults. In the case of this clone: The antigen remains undetermined.

This CDR3 spans 14 amino acids. Germline V gives CDR1 SGHNT, CDR2 YENEEA. V lost 1 base and J lost 2, with 6 bases in between. Here immunoSEQ multiplex PCR was the method, and the copy in TCRdb shows in-frame clones only, minus some. The table includes tens of thousands of clones, approximately 90% detected once. Points from the study as a whole: Reportedly, SpCas9-reactive effector T cell proliferation and function were mitigated by SpCas9-reactive Tregs in vitro.

Sequenced: CD4+ effector T cells (CD127+, CD25-, CD137-, CD154-) from PBMCs; culture status not recorded. The chain joins TRBV11-3 to TRBJ1-3, with D hard to call. The receptor's source is a human donor in good health. DNA for the CDR3: TGTGCCAGCAGCTTAGGCCGGACTGGAAACACCATATATTTT. Translating gives CASSLGRTGNTIYF.